These 10 T cell receptor beta chains were sequenced from one sample in a study of blood T cell repertoires in COVID-19. Sequenced by immunoSEQ multiplex PCR; TCRdb stores in-frame clones only, minus some. The data hold 200,000 to 300,000 clones, with around 90% observed a single time. Sequenced material: peripheral blood. The receptors derive from a woman aged 60-75 years with COVID-19, enrolled during active disease.

The chain joins TRBV6-6 to TRBJ1-4; tentative D call: TRBD1 (5 bases). Trimming stripped 0 bases from V and 8 bases from J, with 13 bases between. The CDR3 is 15 residues long. Germline V lookup: CDR1 MNHNY, CDR2 SVGAGI (reference sequence). The CDR3 loop is CASSYSWRGDEKLFF. The CDR3 DNA is TGTGCCAGCAGTTACTCCTGGAGGGGAGACGAAAAACTGTTTTTT.

The V gene is TRBV7-2, the J gene TRBJ2-7, with 10 bases matching TRBD2. There are 18 residues in the CDR3. Germline V gene sequence: CDR1 SGHTA, CDR2 FQGNSA. J was trimmed by 2 bases and V by 0 bases; bases with no gene match: 10. CDR3 region: CASSLAAGGRSRTYEQYF. The CDR3, as DNA: TGTGCCAGCAGCTTAGCAGCGGGAGGGCGATCCCGGACCTACGAGCAGTACTTC.

This sequence joins TRBV6-5 and TRBJ1-3; no reliable D call. V lost 2 bases to trimming and J lost 8 bases, with 7 bases between them. The CDR3 spans 12 residues. Germline V gene data show CDR1 as MNHEY and CDR2 as SVGAGI. CDR3 in amino acids: CASSYGGHTIYF. Here the CDR3 DNA reads TGTGCCAGCAGTTACGGAGGACACACCATATATTTT.

This clone has a handful of counts. The V gene is TRBV27, the J gene TRBJ2-1; 7 positions match TRBD1. Germline V lookup: CDR1 MNHEY, CDR2 SMNVEV (reference sequence). The CDR3 is made up of 16 amino acids. V lost 3 bases and J lost 4; bases outside the gene matches: 9. DNA for the CDR3: TGTGCCAGCAGTTTTTACGGGACAGAACTTTACAATGAGCAGTTCTTC. Its protein is CASSFYGTELYNEQFF.

The V and J genes are TRBV28 and TRBJ2-5; TRBD1 matches 8 bases. This CDR3 spans 16 amino acids. Germline V CDR1 and CDR2: MDHEN, SYDVKM. The V gene end was trimmed by 0 bases and the J gene end by 5 bases; junction bases not matched to a gene: 8. CDR3 bases: TGTGCCAGCAGTTTATGGAGAGGACAGGGCGGGGAGACCCAGTACTTC. Amino acids: CASSLWRGQGGETQYF. The entire variable domain, with the rest obtained from reference TRBV28 and TRBJ2-5, is as follows: DVKVTQSSRYLVKRTGEKVFLECVQDMDHENMFWYRQDPGLGLRLIYFSYDVKMKEKGDIPEGYSVSREKKERFSLILESASTNQTSMYLCASSLWRGQGGETQYFGPGTRLLVL.

The table lists this clone with a few counts. This chain connects TRBV5-1 to TRBJ1-2, with D possibly TRBD1 on 5 matching bases. The CDR3 is 12 residues long. The V end lost 4 bases, the J end lost 6 bases, and 10 bases lay between the germline ends. From germline, CDR1 is SGHRS and CDR2 YFSETQ. The CDR3 sequence is CASSKTADGYTF. The CDR3 nucleotides are TGCGCCAGCAGCAAGACAGCCGATGGCTACACCTTC.

The chain joins TRBV5-6 to TRBJ2-3; D remains ambiguous. Deletions cut 6 bases from V and 3 bases from J, with 17 bases between. The V gene's germline CDR1 is SGHDT and CDR2 YYEEEE. This CDR3 region has 15 residues. The CDR3 DNA sequence: TGTGCCAGCAACGTCATCGACCGCAGGACAGATACGCAGTATTTT. Encoded protein: CASNVIDRRTDTQYF. Together with reference TRBV5-6 and TRBJ2-3, the CDR3 gives the full variable domain: DAGVTQSPTHLIKTRGQQVTLRCSPKSGHDTVSWYQQALGQGPQFIFQYYEEEERQRGNFPDRFSGHQFPNYSSELNVNALLLGDSALYLCASNVIDRRTDTQYFGPGTRLTVL.

The chain combines TRBV18 with TRBJ2-7, with 7 bases fitting TRBD1. CDR1 and CDR2 from the germline V gene are KGHSH and LQKENI. Unmatched junction bases numbered 9, after V lost 4 bases and J lost 3 bases. The CDR3 is 15 residues long. Here the CDR3 DNA reads TGTGCCAGCTCACGAGAGGCGCCAGGGGGCTACGAGCAGTACTTC. Its protein product is CASSREAPGGYEQYF.

The chain links TRBV5-1 to TRBJ1-1; D call uncertain. This CDR3 comprises 12 residues. Trimming stripped 4 bases from V and 6 bases from J, with 10 bases between. Looked up from germline, CDR1 is SGHRS and CDR2 is YFSETQ. The CDR3 coding sequence is TGCGCCAGCAGCCCGAATGGCCCTGAAGCTTTCTTT. Encoded protein: CASSPNGPEAFF.

A single count supports this clone. The gene calls are TRBV7-3 and TRBJ2-1, with D uncertain. Looked up from germline, CDR1 is SGHTA and CDR2 is FQGTGA. The CDR3 has 13 amino acids. V shed 1 base and J shed 5 bases, with 6 bases lying between them. The CDR3 nucleotides read TGTGCCAGCAGCTTAAGCCCTAACAATGAGCAGTTCTTC. It is translated as CASSLSPNNEQFF. The complete variable domain, with remaining parts taken from reference TRBV7-3 and TRBJ2-1, reads GAGVSQTPSNKVTEKGKYVELRCDPISGHTALYWYRQSLGQGPEFLIYFQGTGAADDSGLPNDRFFAVRPEGSVSTLKIQRTERGDSAVYLCASSLSPNNEQFFGPGTRLTVL.